This TCR beta chain is from a study of blood T cells in healthy people across ages. Study observations and caveats: Higher diversity and more naive CD4+ cells were features of long-lived donors, compared to aged donors.

The use of a sample-barcoded 5' primer and a J-beta primer mix characterized a second PCR of roughly 6 to 11 cycles. A single record per CDR3 protein comes from TCRdb applying MiXCR to the 5' RACE reads. The table has some 1,800,000 distinct CDR3 sequences, around 40% seen once. Note on this clonotype: Antigen unknown.

The specimen sequenced was blood. This sequence was found in a human donor in good health.

The CDR3 nucleotides are TGCGCCAGCAGCCAAGAATTAGGGGTAGGGCTCAATTCACCCCTCCACTTT. As protein: CASSQELGVGLNSPLHF. This chain joins TRBV4-3 and TRBJ1-6, with D tentatively TRBD1 (5 bases). Germline V lookup: CDR1 LGHNA, CDR2 YSLEER. V was clipped by 0 bases and J by 7 bases, with 16 bases between them. The CDR3 is 17 residues long.